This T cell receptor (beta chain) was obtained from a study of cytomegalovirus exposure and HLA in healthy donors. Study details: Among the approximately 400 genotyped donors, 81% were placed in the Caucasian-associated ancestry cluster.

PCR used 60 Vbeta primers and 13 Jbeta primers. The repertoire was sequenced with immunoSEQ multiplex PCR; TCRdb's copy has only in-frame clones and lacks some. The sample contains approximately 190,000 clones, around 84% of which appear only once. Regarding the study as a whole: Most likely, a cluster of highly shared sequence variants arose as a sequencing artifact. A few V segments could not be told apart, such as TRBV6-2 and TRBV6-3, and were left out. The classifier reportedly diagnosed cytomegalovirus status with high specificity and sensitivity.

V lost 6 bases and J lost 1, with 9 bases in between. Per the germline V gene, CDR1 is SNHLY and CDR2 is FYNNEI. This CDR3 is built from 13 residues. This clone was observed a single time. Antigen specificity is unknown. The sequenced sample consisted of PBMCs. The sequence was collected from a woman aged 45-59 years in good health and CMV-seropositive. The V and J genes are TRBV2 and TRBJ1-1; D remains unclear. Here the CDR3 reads CASSYTANTEAFF. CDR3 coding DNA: TGTGCCAGCAGCTACACAGCGAACACTGAAGCTTTCTTT.